These 21 T cell receptor beta chains share one sample of origin, sequenced in a study of regulatory T cells in long-lasting Graves disease. HTBI primers from iRepertoire and Arm-PCR of CDR3 regions yielded the TCR beta libraries. A single record per CDR3 protein comes from TCRdb applying MiXCR to the multiplex PCR reads. The sample carries 500,000 to 700,000 distinct CDR3 sequences, about 30% recorded once. The sample's time point: persistent/refractory GD, antithyroid drugs over 5 years with positive TRAb. PBMC RNA was the source of the TCR library. The sample in question was peripheral blood mononuclear cells (PBMCs), obtained when the disease was refractory, from a patient treated with antithyroid drugs. All receptors come from a female donor with Graves disease.

The chain recombines TRBV20-1 with TRBJ1-1, with D tentatively TRBD1 (5 bases). Looked up from germline, CDR1 is DFQATT and CDR2 is SNEGSKA (reference sequence). CDR3 length: 14 residues. V was pared by 4 bases and J by 5 bases, with 17 bases between. DNA of the CDR3: TGCAGTGCTACTCAGGGAGGCTTGGGGACTGAAGCTTTCTTT. Residues: CSATQGGLGTEAFF.

This clonotype was seen ten or more times. The rearrangement uses TRBV6-1 and TRBJ2-7; 8 nucleotides agree with TRBD2. CDR1 MNHNS and CDR2 SASEGT come from the germline V gene. V was clipped by 6 bases and J by 3 bases; unmatched bases: 1. The CDR3 totals 12 residues. CDR3 residues: CASRSGSYEQYF. Written as DNA, the CDR3 is TGTGCCAGCAGGAGCGGGAGCTACGAGCAGTACTTC.

V is TRBV18 and J is TRBJ1-1; no clear D gene. The CDR3 runs to 13 residues. Trimming removed 5 bases at V and 1 base at J, with 8 bases between. CDR1 is KGHSH and CDR2 is LQKENI in the germline V gene. The CDR3 reads CASSTSTNTEAFF. In DNA form, the CDR3 reads TGTGCCAGCTCAACAAGTACGAACACTGAAGCTTTCTTT. The entire variable domain, with the rest obtained from reference TRBV18 and TRBJ1-1, is as follows: NAGVMQNPRHLVRRRGQEARLRCSPMKGHSHVYWYRQLPEEGLKFMVYLQKENIIDESGMPKERFSAEFPKEGPSILRIQQVVRGDSAAYFCASSTSTNTEAFFGQGTRLTVV.

The chain carries TRBV7-7 and TRBJ2-5, with D perhaps matching TRBD2 (7 bases). V was clipped by 3 bases and J by 4 bases, with 18 bases between them. The germline gives CDR1 SSHAT, CDR2 FNYEAQ (reference sequence). The CDR3 spans 16 residues. Here the CDR3 reads CASSFGVKRGGETQYF. In nucleotides, the CDR3 is TGTGCCAGCAGCTTTGGTGTGAAGAGGGGGGGAGAGACCCAGTACTTC.

Ten or more counts support this clonotype. The chain employs TRBV6-1 and TRBJ2-5; D uncertain. V gave up 4 bases and J gave up 5 bases, with 8 bases separating them. The CDR3 contains 12 residues. CDR1 is MNHNS and CDR2 is SASEGT in the germline V gene. The CDR3 here is CASSVREETQYF. In DNA, the CDR3 is TGTGCCAGCAGTGTTCGAGAGGAGACCCAGTACTTC.

The gene calls are TRBV29-1 and TRBJ2-7, with 7 bases aligning to TRBD2. The J segment lost 6 bases and the V segment lost 3 bases, leaving 8 bases of the junction unmatched. The CDR3 covers 13 residues. Germline CDR1 and CDR2: SQVTM and ANQGSEA. CDR3 in amino acids: CSVDIAGALEQYF. Here the CDR3 DNA reads TGCAGCGTTGATATCGCGGGAGCACTCGAGCAGTACTTC.

The chain recombines TRBV7-9 with TRBJ1-2; 9 nucleotides line up with TRBD1. Trimming at V came to 1 base and at J to 7 bases, leaving 4 bases not matched to a gene. This CDR3 region has 14 residues. Germline V gene data show CDR1 as SEHNR and CDR2 as FQNEAQ (reference sequence). Here the CDR3 reads CASSLEPGQGGYTF. As DNA, the CDR3 is TGTGCCAGCAGCTTAGAACCGGGACAGGGTGGCTACACCTTC. The full variable domain, in which reference TRBV7-9 and TRBJ1-2 provide the parts outside the CDR3, is DTGVSQNPRHKITKRGQNVTFRCDPISEHNRLYWYRQTLGQGPEFLTYFQNEAQLEKSRLLSDRFSAERPKGSFSTLEIQRTEQGDSAMYLCASSLEPGQGGYTFGSGTRLTVV.

The chain has TRBV12-3 or TRBV12-4 and TRBJ2-2, with D possibly being TRBD1 (6 bases). V was trimmed by 5 bases and J by 5 bases, leaving 15 bases between them. This CDR3 is built from 15 residues. The CDR3 reads CASSRDTGLTGELFF. In DNA, the CDR3 is TGTGCCAGCAGTCGGGACACAGGTCTGACCGGGGAGCTGTTTTTT.

CDR3 residues: CASSLSTGEGEQYF. The CDR3 DNA sequence: TGTGCCAGCAGCCTCTCGACGGGTGAGGGCGAGCAGTACTTC. V usage is TRBV7-9 and J usage is TRBJ2-7; maybe TRBD2 (5 bases). The V end was cut by 5 bases, the J end by 6 bases, with 17 bases between. The V gene's germline CDR1 is SEHNR and CDR2 FQNEAQ (reference sequence). The CDR3 length is 14 residues.

The chain combines TRBV13 with TRBJ1-1; 10 bases are shared with TRBD1. The length of the CDR3 is 15 residues. The V segment lost 4 bases and the J segment 1 base; nucleotides outside the gene matches: 3. CDR1 PRHDT and CDR2 FYEKMQ come from the germline V gene (reference sequence). The CDR3 DNA reads TGTGCCAGCAGCTGGACAGGGGGGGGGAACACTGAAGCTTTCTTT. Residues: CASSWTGGGNTEAFF.

This clonotype turned up a few times. The gene calls are TRBV4-1 and TRBJ2-5, with 10 positions matching TRBD2. V lost 0 bases, J lost 4 bases, and 11 bases stayed unmatched. CDR1 MGHRA and CDR2 YSYEKL come from the germline V gene. The length of the CDR3 is 18 residues. CDR3 nucleotide sequence: TGCGCCAGCAGCCAAGATGTTAAGCGGGAGGGCCCTCGAGAGACCCAGTACTTC. This sequence encodes CASSQDVKREGPRETQYF.

There are many counts of this clonotype. The V call is TRBV12-3 or TRBV12-4, the J call TRBJ1-5, with D hard to call. There are 13 residues in the CDR3. Trimming shortened V by 6 bases and J by 0 bases, and 6 bases separated the two germline ends. CDR3 nucleotides: TGTGCCAGCAGCTTGAATAGCAATCAGCCCCAGCATTTT. The encoded protein is CASSLNSNQPQHF.

About this clonotype: A read error is possible here, since a much larger clone lies one base away. The chain combines TRBV28 with TRBJ1-5; 7 bases are shared with TRBD1. Germline V gives CDR1 MDHEN, CDR2 SYDVKM. J was trimmed by 5 bases and V by 6 bases; bases with no gene match: 16. The CDR3 loop spans 17 amino acids. The CDR3 spells CASSLTTGRNGYQPQHF. Here the CDR3 DNA reads TGTGCCAGCAGCCTAACGACAGGGAGGAATGGGTATCAGCCCCAGCATTTT.

This rearrangement joins TRBV6-1 to TRBJ2-7; D not resolved. Germline V lookup: CDR1 MNHNS, CDR2 SASEGT. Trimming pared 5 bases from V and 4 bases from J, leaving 15 bases between. The CDR3 length is 14 residues. CDR3 sequence: CASSPTAIGYEQYF. CDR3 DNA: TGTGCCAGCAGTCCGACCGCAATCGGGTACGAGCAGTACTTC.

The chain is built from TRBV28 and TRBJ2-7; D not resolved. The CDR3 contains 15 residues. Trimming stripped 6 bases from V and 2 bases from J, with 17 bases between. CDR1 is MDHEN and CDR2 is SYDVKM in the germline V gene. DNA of the CDR3: TGTGCCAGCAGCCAAGGCTACACCTTTGCCTACGAGCAGTACTTC. Its translation: CASSQGYTFAYEQYF.

The chain has TRBV27 and TRBJ1-2, with TRBD1 matching 7 bases. The CDR3 runs to 15 residues. Germline lookup yields CDR1 MNHEY and CDR2 SMNVEV (reference sequence). The V gene end was trimmed by 4 bases and the J gene end by 4 bases; junction bases not matched to a gene: 9. The CDR3 loop reads CASSSYRGGSYGYTF. In DNA, the CDR3 is TGTGCCAGCAGTTCGTACAGGGGAGGTAGCTATGGCTACACCTTC.

This clonotype has a handful of counts. This rearrangement joins TRBV15 to TRBJ1-5; D may be TRBD1 (5 bases). The CDR3 is 19 residues long. Germline loops: CDR1 LNHNV, CDR2 YYDKDF (reference sequence). V was cut by 2 bases and J by 3 bases, with 23 bases left in between. This CDR3 reads CATSRPLPGAQLHNQPQHF. The CDR3 DNA is TGTGCCACCAGCAGACCGTTACCTGGGGCTCAACTACACAATCAGCCCCAGCATTTT.

The chain has TRBV6-5 and TRBJ2-1, with 7 positions matching TRBD2. The germline V gene encodes CDR1 MNHEY and CDR2 SVGAGI. J lost 4 bases, V lost 2 bases, and 5 bases had no gene match. This CDR3 comprises 15 residues. The CDR3 loop is CASSYMSSGYNEQFF. The CDR3, as DNA: TGTGCCAGCAGTTACATGTCTAGCGGATACAATGAGCAGTTCTTC.

In this sample, this clonotype turned up many times. The J gene is TRBJ1-1, the V gene TRBV12-3 or TRBV12-4, with D possibly matching TRBD1 (5 bases). The V and J ends lost 1 base and 4 bases respectively, with 13 bases between them. The CDR3 runs 15 residues. The CDR3: CASSLEGHLGTEAFF. CDR3 coding DNA: TGTGCCAGCAGTTTAGAGGGGCACCTGGGCACTGAAGCTTTCTTT.

This clonotype was seen a handful of times. The chain has TRBV6-1 and TRBJ2-2, with no clear D. Trimming stripped 7 bases from V and 4 bases from J, with 13 bases between. The CDR3 has 14 residues. CDR1 MNHNS and CDR2 SASEGT come from the germline V gene. CDR3 loop: CASNGLGPTGELFF. Written as DNA, the CDR3 is TGTGCCAGCAACGGGCTAGGACCCACCGGGGAGCTGTTTTTT.

This clonotype was recorded a few times. The J gene is TRBJ1-1, the V gene TRBV4-1; a weak D match, TRBD1 (5 bases). The germline V gene has CDR1 MGHRA and CDR2 YSYEKL. There are 15 residues in the CDR3. V lost 1 base and J lost 5, with 14 bases in between. CDR3 coding DNA: TGCGCCAGCAGCCAAGTCGCTGGGGACGGGACTGAAGCTTTCTTT. Residues: CASSQVAGDGTEAFF.